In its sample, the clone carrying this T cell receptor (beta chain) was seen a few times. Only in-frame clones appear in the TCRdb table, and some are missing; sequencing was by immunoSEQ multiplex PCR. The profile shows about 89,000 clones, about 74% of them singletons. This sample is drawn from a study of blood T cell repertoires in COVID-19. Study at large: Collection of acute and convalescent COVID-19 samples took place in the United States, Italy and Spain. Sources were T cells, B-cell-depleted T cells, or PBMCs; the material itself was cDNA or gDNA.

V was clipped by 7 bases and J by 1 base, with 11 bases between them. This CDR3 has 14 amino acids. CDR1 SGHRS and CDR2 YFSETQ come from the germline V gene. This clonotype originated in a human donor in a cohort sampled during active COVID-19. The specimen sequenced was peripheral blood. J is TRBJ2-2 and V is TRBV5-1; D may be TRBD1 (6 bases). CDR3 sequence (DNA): TGCGCCAGCGGTCAGGGGCGGAACACCGGGGAGCTGTTTTTT. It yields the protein CASGQGRNTGELFF.